The entry below describes one TCR beta chain. Antigen unknown. 13 Jbeta primers and 60 Vbeta primers were used for the PCR. Assay: immunoSEQ multiplex PCR; the TCRdb copy retains only in-frame clones and omits some. The repertoire consists of approximately 180,000 clones, with around 75% occurring once and the leading ten covering about 1.4%. The CDR3 sequence is 16 residues long. CDR1 is SGHNT and CDR2 is YYREEE in the germline V gene (reference sequence). The V gene end was trimmed by 4 bases and the J gene end by 5 bases; junction bases not matched to a gene: 11. These data come from a study of cytomegalovirus exposure and HLA in healthy donors. Study-wide background: Inside one of the first data releases sat about 91 million unique TCRs taken from HLA-typed donors. There were 350 to 450 genotyped donors. Of these, 81% fell in the genetic ancestry cluster associated with self-reported Caucasian donors. Study-wide findings and caveats: With later analysis, a missense DCLRE1C variant became linked to TCR beta V- and J-gene trimming. Exclusion as indistinguishable affected some V segments, including TRBV6-2 and TRBV6-3.

J is TRBJ2-5 and V is TRBV5-4, with 10 bases aligning to TRBD1. The TCR originated in a woman between 45 and 60 years old in good health and CMV-seronegative. Source material: PBMCs. The CDR3 DNA reads TGTGCCAGCAGCCGCCCCGGGACAGGGGCGAGGGAGACCCAGTACTTC. It codes for CASSRPGTGARETQYF.